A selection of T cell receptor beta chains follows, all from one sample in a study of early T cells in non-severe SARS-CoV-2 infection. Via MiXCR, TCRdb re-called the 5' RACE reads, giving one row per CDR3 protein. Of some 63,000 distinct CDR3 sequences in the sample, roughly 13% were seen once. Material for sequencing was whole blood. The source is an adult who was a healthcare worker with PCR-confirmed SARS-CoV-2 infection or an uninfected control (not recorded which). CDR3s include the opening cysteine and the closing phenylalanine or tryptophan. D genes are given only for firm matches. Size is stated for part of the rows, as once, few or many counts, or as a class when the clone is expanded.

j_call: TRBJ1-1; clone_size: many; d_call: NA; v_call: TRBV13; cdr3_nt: TGTGCCAGCAGCTTAGCCGGGCAAGGGAGGACTGAAGCTTTCTTT; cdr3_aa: CASSLAGQGRTEAFF
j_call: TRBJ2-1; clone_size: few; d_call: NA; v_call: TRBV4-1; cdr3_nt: TGCGCCAGCAGCCAAGATCGGGACTACAATGAGCAGTTCTTC; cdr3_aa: CASSQDRDYNEQFF
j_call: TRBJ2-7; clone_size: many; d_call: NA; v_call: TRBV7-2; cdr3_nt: TGTGCCAGCAGCCCTGGGGGGTTTGGGCGCGAGCAGTACTTC; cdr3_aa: CASSPGGFGREQYF
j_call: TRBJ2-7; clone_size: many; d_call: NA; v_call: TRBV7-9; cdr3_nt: TGTGCCAGCAGCTTAAACAGCTACGAGCAGTACTTC; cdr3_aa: CASSLNSYEQYF
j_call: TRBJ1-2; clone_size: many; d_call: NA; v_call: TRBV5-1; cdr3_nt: TGCGCCAGCAGCCCCGGAGGTGTTCACTATGGCTACACCTTC; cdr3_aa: CASSPGGVHYGYTF
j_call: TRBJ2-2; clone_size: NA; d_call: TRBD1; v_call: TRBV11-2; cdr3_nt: TGTGCCAGCAGCAAATGGACAGGAGCAGGGGAGCTGTTTTTT; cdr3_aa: CASSKWTGAGELFF
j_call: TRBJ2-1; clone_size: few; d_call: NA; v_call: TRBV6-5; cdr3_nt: TGTGCCAGCAGTTACACGTGGGGGGCCGCCCAAAATGAGCAGTTCTTC; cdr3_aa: CASSYTWGAAQNEQFF
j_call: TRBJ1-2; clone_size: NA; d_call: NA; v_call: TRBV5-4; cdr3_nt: TGTGCCAGCAGCTTCTGGGGCGGCTATGGCTACACCTTC; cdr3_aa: CASSFWGGYGYTF
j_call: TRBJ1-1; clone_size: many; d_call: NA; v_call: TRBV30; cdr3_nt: TGTGCCTGGAGGGCAGGGATCACTGAAGCTTTCTTT; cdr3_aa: CAWRAGITEAFF
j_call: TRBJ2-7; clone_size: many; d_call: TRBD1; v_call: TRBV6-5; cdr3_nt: TGTGCCAGCAATACAGGGGAAAGGAACGAGCAGTACTTC; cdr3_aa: CASNTGERNEQYF
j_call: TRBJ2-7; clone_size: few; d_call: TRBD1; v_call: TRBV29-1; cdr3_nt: TGCAGCGTCACCGGGACAGGCCCCTACGAGCAGTACTTC; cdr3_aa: CSVTGTGPYEQYF
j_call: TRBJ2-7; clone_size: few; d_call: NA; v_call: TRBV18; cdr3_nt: TGTGCCAGCTCACCAGCGTCTAGAAACTACGAGCAGTACTTC; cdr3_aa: CASSPASRNYEQYF
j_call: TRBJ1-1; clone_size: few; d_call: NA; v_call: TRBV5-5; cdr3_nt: TGTGCCAGCAGCTTGGTGAGGGACACTGAAGCTTTCTTT; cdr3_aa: CASSLVRDTEAFF
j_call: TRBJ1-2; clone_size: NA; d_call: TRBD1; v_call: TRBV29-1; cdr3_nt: TGCAGCGTTGAAGATCCTAACAGGGGACGGAATGGCTACACCTTC; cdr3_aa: CSVEDPNRGRNGYTF
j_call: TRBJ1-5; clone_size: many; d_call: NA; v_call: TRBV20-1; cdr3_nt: TGCAGTGCTAGAGATCCGGGCAGCAACAATCAGCCCCAGCATTTT; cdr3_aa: CSARDPGSNNQPQHF
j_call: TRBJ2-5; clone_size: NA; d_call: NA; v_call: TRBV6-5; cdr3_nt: TGTGCCAGCGGGGAAGAGACCCAGTACTTC; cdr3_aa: CASGEETQYF
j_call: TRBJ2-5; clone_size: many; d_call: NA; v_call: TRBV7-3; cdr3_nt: TGTGCCAGCAGCTTAACTGGGGCCAGCCAAGAGACCCAGTACTTC; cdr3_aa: CASSLTGASQETQYF
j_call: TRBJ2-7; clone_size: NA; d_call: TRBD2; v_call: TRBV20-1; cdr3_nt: TGCAGTGCTAGAGATGTTCTAGCGGGACTCTACGAGCAGTACTTC; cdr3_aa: CSARDVLAGLYEQYF
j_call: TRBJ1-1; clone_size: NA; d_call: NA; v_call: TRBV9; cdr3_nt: TGTGCCAGCAGCTCGGGAGTCATGAACACTGAAGCTTTCTTT; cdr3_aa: CASSSGVMNTEAFF
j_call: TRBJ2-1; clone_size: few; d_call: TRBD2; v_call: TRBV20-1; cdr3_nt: TGCAGTGCTCCCCCCTTCGGAGGACTAGCGGGGGGGACGGCTTACAATGAGCAGTTCTTC; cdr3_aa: CSAPPFGGLAGGTAYNEQFF
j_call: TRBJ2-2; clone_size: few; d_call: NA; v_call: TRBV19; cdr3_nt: TGTGCCAGTAGTATAGTCCGAGGGAACGGGGAGCTGTTTTTT; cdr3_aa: CASSIVRGNGELFF
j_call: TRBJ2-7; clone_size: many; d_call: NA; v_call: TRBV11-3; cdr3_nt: TGTGCCAGCAGCCTAATGCCAGGAGCCTACGAGCAGTACTTC; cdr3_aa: CASSLMPGAYEQYF
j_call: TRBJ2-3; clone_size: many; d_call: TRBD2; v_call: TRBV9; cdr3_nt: TGTGCCAGCAGCGGAGCGGGGGGGGTTACAGATACGCAGTATTTT; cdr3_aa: CASSGAGGVTDTQYF
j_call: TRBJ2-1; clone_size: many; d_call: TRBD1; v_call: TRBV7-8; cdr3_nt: TGTGCCAGCAGCGCGGGACAGGCTCATGAGCAGTTCTTC; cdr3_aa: CASSAGQAHEQFF
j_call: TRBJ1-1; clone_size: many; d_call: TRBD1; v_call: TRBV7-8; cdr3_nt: TGTGCCAGCAGCTTAGCCGGGACAGGGAACACTGAAGCTTTCTTT; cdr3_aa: CASSLAGTGNTEAFF
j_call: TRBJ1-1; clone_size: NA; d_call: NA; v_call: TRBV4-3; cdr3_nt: TGCGCCAGCAGCCAAGGGGTAGTGCACCCCACTGAAGCTTTCTTT; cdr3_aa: CASSQGVVHPTEAFF
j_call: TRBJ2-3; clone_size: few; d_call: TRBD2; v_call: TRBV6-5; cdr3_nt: TGTGCCAGCAGTAGCGGGGATAGCACAGATACGCAGTATTTT; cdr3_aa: CASSSGDSTDTQYF
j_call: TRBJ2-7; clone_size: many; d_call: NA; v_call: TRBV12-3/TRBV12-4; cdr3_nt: TGTGCCAGCAGTTTGAACCTCCCCCACGAGCAGTACTTC; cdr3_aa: CASSLNLPHEQYF
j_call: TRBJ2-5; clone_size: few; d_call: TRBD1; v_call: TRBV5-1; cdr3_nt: TGCGCCAGCAGCCTCCGGGACAGGGGGGAGGAGACCCAGTACTTC; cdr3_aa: CASSLRDRGEETQYF
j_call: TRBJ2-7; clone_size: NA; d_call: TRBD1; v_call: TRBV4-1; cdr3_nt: TGCGCCAGCAGCCAGACAGGGGGATACGAGCAGTACTTC; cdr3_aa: CASSQTGGYEQYF
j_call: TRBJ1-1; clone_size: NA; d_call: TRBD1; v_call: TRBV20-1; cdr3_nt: TGCAGTGCTAGAGATAAGGGGACAGGGGGCGCGGACACTGAAGCTTTCTTT; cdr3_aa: CSARDKGTGGADTEAFF
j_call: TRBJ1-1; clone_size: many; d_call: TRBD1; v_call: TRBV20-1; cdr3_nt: TGCAGTGCTCCCCACGCCGACAGGGGCGGCACTGAAGCTTTCTTT; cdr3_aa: CSAPHADRGGTEAFF
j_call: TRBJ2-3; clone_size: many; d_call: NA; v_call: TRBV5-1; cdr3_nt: TGCGCCAGCAGCTTGGGCCAGGCCGTTCTCACAGATACGCAGTATTTT; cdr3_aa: CASSLGQAVLTDTQYF
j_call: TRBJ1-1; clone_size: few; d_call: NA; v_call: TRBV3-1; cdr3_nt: TGTGCCAGCAGCCGGCTGGGAGCTGAAGCTTTCTTT; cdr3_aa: CASSRLGAEAFF
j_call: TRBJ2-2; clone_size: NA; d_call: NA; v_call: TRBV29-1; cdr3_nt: TGCAGCGTTCCGGGCCCTGGGGACACCGGGGAGCTGTTTTTT; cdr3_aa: CSVPGPGDTGELFF
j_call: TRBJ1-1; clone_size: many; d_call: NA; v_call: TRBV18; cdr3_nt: TGTGCCAGCTCACTGGAACAGAACACTGAAGCTTTCTTT; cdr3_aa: CASSLEQNTEAFF
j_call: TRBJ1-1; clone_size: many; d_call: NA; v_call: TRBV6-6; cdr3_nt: TGTGCCAGCAGTGATAAGGGAGACCTGAGGGCTTTCTTT; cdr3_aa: CASSDKGDLRAFF
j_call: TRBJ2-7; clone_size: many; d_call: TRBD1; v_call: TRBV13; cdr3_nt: TGTGCCAGCAGTTTGCCCGGGACAGACTACGAGCAGTACTTC; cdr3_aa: CASSLPGTDYEQYF
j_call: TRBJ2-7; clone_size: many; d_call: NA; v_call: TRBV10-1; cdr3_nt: TGCGCCAGCGGGAGCTCCTACGAGCAGTACTTC; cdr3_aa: CASGSSYEQYF
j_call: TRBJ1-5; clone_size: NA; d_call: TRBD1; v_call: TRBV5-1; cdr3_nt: TGCGCCAGCAGCTGGACAGGGGGCGTAGGTCAGCCCCAGCATTTT; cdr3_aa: CASSWTGGVGQPQHF
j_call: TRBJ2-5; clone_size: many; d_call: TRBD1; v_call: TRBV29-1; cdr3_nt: TGCAGCGTCGCACCGGGACAGGGAGCCGCGTACTTC; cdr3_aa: CSVAPGQGAAYF
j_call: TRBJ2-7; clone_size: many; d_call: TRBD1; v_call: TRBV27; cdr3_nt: TGTGCCAGCAGTTTATCTGGGACAGCCTCCTACGAGCAGTACTTC; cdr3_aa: CASSLSGTASYEQYF
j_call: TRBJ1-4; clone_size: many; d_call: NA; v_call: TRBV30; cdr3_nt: TGTGCCTGGAGTTCTCGGACGTCGAATGAAAAACTGTTTTTT; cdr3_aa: CAWSSRTSNEKLFF
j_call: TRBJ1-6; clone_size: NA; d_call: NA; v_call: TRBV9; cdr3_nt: TGTGCCAGCAGCGTGGAAGTCACGCCTAATTCACCCCTCCACTTT; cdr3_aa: CASSVEVTPNSPLHF
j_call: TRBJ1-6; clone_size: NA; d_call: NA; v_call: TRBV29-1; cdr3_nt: TGCAGCGCCCGACAGGACCGGGATTCACCCCTCCACTTT; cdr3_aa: CSARQDRDSPLHF
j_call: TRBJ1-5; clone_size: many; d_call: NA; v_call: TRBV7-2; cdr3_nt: TGTGCCAGCAGCCGCAATAGCAATCAGCCCCAGCATTTT; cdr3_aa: CASSRNSNQPQHF
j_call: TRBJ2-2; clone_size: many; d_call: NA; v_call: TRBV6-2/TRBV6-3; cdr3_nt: TGTGCCAGCGATAGGGCTAAAGCCGGGGAGCTGTTTTTT; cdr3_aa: CASDRAKAGELFF
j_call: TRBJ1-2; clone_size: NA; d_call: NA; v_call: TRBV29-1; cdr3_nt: TGCAGCGTTGAGAGGATGGGCTATGGCTACACCTTC; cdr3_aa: CSVERMGYGYTF
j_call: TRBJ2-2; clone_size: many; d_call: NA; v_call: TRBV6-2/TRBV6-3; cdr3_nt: TGTGCCAGCAGTTACCTTTCCAGAACCGGGGAGCTGTTTTTT; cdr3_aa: CASSYLSRTGELFF